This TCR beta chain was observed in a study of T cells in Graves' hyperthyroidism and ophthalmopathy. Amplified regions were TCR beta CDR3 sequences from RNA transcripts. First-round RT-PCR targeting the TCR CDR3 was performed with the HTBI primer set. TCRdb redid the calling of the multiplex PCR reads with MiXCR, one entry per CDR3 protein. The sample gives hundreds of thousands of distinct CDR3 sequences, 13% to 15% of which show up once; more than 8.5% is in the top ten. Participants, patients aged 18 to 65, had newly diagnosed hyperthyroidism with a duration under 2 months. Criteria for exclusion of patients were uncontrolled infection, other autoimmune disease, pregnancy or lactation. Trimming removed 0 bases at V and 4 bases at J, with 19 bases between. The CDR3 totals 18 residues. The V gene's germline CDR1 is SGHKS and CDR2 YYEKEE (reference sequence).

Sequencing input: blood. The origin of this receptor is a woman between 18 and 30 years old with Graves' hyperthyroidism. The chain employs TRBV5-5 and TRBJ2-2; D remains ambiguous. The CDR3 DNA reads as TGTGCCAGCAGCTTGGTTCTGGGCCACCTCGGCGGCACCGGGGAGCTGTTTTTT. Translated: CASSLVLGHLGGTGELFF.